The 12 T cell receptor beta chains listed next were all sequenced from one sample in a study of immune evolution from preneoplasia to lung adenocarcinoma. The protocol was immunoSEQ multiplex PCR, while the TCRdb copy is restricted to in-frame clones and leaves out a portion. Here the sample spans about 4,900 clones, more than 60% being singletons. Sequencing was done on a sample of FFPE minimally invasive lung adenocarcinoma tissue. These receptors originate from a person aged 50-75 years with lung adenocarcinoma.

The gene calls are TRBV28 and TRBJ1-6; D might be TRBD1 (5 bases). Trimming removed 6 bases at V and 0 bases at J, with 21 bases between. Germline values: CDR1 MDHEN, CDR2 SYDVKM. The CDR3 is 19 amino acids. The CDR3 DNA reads TGTGCCAGCAGAGCTATAACAGGAGGCCAGAGCTCCTATAATTCACCCCTCCACTTT. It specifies CASRAITGGQSSYNSPLHF. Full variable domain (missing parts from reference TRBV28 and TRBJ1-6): DVKVTQSSRYLVKRTGEKVFLECVQDMDHENMFWYRQDPGLGLRLIYFSYDVKMKEKGDIPEGYSVSREKKERFSLILESASTNQTSMYLCASRAITGGQSSYNSPLHFGNGTRLTVT.

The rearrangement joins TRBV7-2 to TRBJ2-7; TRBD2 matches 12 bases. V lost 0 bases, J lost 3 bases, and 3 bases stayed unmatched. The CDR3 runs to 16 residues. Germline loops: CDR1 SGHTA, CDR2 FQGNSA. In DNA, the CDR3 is TGTGCCAGCAGCTTAGCGGGACTAGCGGGTCACTACGAGCAGTACTTC. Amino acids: CASSLAGLAGHYEQYF. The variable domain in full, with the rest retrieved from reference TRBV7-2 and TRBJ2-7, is GAGVSQSPSNKVTEKGKDVELRCDPISGHTALYWYRQSLGQGLEFLIYFQGNSAPDKSGLPSDRFSAERTGGSVSTLTIQRTQQEDSAVYLCASSLAGLAGHYEQYFGPGTRLTVT.

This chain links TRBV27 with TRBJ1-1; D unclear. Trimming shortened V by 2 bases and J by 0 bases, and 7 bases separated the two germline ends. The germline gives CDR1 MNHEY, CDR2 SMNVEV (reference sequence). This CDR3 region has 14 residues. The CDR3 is CASSLVPLNTEAFF. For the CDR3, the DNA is TGTGCCAGCAGTTTAGTCCCTTTGAACACTGAAGCTTTCTTT.

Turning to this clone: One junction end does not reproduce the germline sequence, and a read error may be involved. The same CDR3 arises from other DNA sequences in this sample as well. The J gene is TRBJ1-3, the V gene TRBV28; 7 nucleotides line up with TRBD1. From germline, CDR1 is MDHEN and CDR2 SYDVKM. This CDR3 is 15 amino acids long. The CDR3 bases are TGTGCTAGCAGTTTAGCAGGGGGATTCGGAAACACCATATATTTT. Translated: CASSLAGGFGNTIYF.

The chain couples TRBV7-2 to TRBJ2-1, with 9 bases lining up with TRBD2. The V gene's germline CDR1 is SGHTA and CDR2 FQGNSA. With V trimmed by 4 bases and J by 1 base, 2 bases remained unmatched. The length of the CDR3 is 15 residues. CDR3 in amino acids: CASSSTSGSYNEQFF. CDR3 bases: TGTGCCAGCAGCTCTACTAGCGGGTCCTACAATGAGCAGTTCTTC.

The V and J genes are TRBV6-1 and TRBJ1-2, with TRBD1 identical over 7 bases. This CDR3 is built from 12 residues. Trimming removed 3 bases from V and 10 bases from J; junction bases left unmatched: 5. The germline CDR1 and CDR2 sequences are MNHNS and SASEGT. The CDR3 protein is CASSDGTAYYTF. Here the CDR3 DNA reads TGTGCCAGCAGTGATGGGACAGCCTACTACACCTTC.

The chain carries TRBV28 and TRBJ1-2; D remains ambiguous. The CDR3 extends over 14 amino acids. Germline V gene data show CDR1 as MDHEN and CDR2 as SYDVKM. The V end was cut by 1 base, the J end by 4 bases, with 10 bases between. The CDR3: CASSLSPEIYGYTF. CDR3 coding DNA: TGTGCCAGCAGTTTATCCCCGGAAATCTATGGCTACACCTTC.

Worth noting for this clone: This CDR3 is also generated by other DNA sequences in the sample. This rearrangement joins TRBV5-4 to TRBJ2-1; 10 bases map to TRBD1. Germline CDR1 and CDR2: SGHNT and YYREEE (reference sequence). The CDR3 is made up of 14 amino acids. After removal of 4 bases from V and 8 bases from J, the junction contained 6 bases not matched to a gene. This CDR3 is CASSPGQGLYEQFF. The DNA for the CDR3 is TGTGCCAGCAGCCCGGGACAGGGGTTGTATGAGCAGTTCTTC.

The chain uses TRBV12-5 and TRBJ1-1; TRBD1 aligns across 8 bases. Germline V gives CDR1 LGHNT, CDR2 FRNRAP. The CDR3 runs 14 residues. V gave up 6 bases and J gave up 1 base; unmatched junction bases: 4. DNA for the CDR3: TGTGCTAGTGGACCACAGGGGGGGAACACTGAAGCTTTCTTT. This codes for CASGPQGGNTEAFF.

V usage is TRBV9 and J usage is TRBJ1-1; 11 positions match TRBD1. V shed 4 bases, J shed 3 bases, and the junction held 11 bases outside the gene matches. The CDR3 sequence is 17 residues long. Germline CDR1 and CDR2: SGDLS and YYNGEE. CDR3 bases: TGTGCCAGCAGCCACGGGACAGGGGGGTTTTTTGACACTGAAGCTTTCTTT. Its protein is CASSHGTGGFFDTEAFF.

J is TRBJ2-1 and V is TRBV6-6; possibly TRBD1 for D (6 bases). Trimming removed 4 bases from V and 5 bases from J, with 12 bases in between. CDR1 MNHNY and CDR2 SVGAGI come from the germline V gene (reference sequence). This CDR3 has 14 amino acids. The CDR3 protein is CASSSTTGNNEQFF. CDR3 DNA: TGTGCCAGCAGTTCGACGACAGGCAACAATGAGCAGTTCTTC.

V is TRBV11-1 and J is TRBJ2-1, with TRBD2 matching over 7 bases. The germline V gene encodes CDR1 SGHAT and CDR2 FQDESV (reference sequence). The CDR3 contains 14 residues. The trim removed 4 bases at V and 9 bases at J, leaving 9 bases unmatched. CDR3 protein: CASSYRGRVSEQFF. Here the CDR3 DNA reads TGTGCCAGCAGCTACCGCGGGAGAGTGAGTGAGCAGTTCTTC.